These T cell receptor beta chains were read from a single sample in a study of cytomegalovirus exposure and HLA in healthy donors. The data were produced by immunoSEQ multiplex PCR, yet TCRdb's version contains in-frame clones alone and is incomplete. The sample consists of roughly 180,000 clones, 85% of them appearing once. The sequencing sample was made of PBMCs. These receptors were obtained from a boy aged 2 to 10 in good health and CMV-seronegative. The CDR3 runs from the conserved cysteine through the conserved F or W. The D gene is left open where the match is weak. Expanded clones get a size class; other rows say once, few or many, or leave the size out.

D gene,J gene,V gene,clone size,CDR3 protein,CDR3 DNA
NA,TRBJ2-5,TRBV25-1,NA,CASSEVHSYQETQYF,TGTGCCAGCAGTGAAGTTCACAGTTACCAAGAGACCCAGTACTTC
TRBD2,TRBJ2-1,TRBV12-5,NA,CASGYFSGRDYNEQFF,TGTGCTAGTGGTTACTTTAGCGGGAGGGACTACAATGAGCAGTTCTTC
TRBD1,TRBJ1-5,TRBV12-5,NA,CASGLSRDRYSNQPQHF,TGTGCTAGTGGTTTGTCCCGGGACAGATATAGCAATCAGCCCCAGCATTTT
TRBD2,TRBJ2-3,TRBV29-1,NA,CSVEDRLAGGGTDTQYF,TGCAGCGTTGAAGATCGGCTAGCGGGAGGCGGGACAGATACGCAGTATTTT
NA,TRBJ1-1,TRBV30,few,CAWSPGPWNTEAFF,TGTGCCTGGAGCCCAGGGCCCTGGAACACTGAAGCTTTCTTT
NA,TRBJ2-1,TRBV18,few,CASSPRVQGLTRGSEQFF,TGTGCCAGCTCACCACGAGTACAAGGACTGACCAGAGGCAGTGAGCAGTTCTTC
TRBD1,TRBJ1-1,TRBV19,NA,CASSIEGTGPGEAFF,TGTGCCAGTAGTATCGAAGGGACAGGCCCTGGTGAAGCTTTCTTT
NA,TRBJ2-2,TRBV5-1,once,CASSLMAPQGELFF,TGCGCCAGCAGCTTGATGGCCCCGCAGGGTGAGCTGTTTTTT
TRBD1,TRBJ2-7,TRBV5-1,few,CASSTTGANYEQYF,TGCGCCAGCAGCACGACAGGGGCCAACTACGAGCAGTACTTC
TRBD2,TRBJ2-1,TRBV7-9,NA,CASRSIAGDNEQFF,TGTGCCAGCAGGTCAATAGCGGGGGATAATGAGCAGTTCTTC